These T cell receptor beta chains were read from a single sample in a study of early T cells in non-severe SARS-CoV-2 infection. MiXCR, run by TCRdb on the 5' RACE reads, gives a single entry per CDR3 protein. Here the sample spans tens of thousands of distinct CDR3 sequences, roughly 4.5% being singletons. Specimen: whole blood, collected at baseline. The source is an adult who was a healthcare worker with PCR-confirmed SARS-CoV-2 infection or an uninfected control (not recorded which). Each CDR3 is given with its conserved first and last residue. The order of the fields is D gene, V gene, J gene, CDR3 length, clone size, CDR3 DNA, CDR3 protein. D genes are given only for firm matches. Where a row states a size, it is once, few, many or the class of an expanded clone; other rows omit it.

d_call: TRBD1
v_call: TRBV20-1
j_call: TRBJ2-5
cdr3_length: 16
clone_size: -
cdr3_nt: TGCAGTGCTAGAGAATGGGACAGGGTTTACCAAGAGACCCAGTACTTC
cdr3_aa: CSAREWDRVYQETQYF

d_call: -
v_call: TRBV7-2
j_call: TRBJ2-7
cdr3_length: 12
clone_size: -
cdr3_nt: TGTGCCAGCAGCTCGGACGCCTACGAGCAGTACTTC
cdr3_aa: CASSSDAYEQYF

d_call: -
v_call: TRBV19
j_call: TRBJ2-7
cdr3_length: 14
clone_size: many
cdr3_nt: TGTGCCAGTAGTCCCGCCCAGACCTCCTACGAGCAGTACTTC
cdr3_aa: CASSPAQTSYEQYF

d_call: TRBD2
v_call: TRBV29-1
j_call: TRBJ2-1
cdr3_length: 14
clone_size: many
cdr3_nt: TGCAGCGTTGAAGGTAGCGGGAGAAACAATGAGCAGTTCTTC
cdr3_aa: CSVEGSGRNNEQFF

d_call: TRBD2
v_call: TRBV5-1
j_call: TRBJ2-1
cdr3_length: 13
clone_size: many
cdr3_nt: TGCGCCAGCAGGGGCGGGAGTGGTGCTGAGCAGTTCTTC
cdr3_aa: CASRGGSGAEQFF

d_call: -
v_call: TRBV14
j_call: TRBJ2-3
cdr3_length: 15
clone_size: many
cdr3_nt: TGTGCCAGCAGCCAAGTGGGGTTAGCAGCAGATACGCAGTATTTT
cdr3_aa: CASSQVGLAADTQYF

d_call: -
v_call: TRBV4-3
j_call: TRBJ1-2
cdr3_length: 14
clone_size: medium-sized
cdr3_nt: TGCGCCAGCAGCCAAGGCGCAGGGAGCTATGGCTACACCTTC
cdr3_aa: CASSQGAGSYGYTF

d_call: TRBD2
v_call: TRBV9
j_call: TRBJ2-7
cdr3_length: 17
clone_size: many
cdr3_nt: TGTGCCAGCAGCCCGCAAGGAACGAGCGGGGGAAACTACGAGCAGTACTTC
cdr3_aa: CASSPQGTSGGNYEQYF

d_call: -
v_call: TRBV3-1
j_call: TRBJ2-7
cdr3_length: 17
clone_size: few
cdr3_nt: TGTGCCAGCAGCCAAGTGTGGCTTTCGAGGGGACGGTACGAGCAGTACTTC
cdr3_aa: CASSQVWLSRGRYEQYF

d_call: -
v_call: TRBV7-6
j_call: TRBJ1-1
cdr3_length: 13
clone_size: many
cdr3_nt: TGTGCCAGCAGCCGGGCAGGGAACACTGAAGCTTTCTTT
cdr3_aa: CASSRAGNTEAFF

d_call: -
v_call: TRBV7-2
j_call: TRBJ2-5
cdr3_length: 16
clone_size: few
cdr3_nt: TGTGCCAGCAGCTCCGGTATAGCGGCGTACCAAGAGACCCAGTACTTC
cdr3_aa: CASSSGIAAYQETQYF

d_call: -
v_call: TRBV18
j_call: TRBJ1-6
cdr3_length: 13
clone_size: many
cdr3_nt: TGTGCCAGCTCATCCACAGGGAATTCACCCCTCCACTTT
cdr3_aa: CASSSTGNSPLHF

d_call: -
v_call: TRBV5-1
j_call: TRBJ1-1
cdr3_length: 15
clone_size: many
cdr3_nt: TGCGCCAGCAGCTTTGGGGAGGGGCCGTTTGCTGAAGCTTTCTTT
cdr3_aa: CASSFGEGPFAEAFF

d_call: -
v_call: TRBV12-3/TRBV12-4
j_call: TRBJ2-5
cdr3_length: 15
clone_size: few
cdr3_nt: TGTGCCAGCAGTTTAAGCCCCCCTAACACAGAGACCCAGTACTTC
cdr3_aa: CASSLSPPNTETQYF

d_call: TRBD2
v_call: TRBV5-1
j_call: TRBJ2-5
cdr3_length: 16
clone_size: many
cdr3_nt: TGCGCCAGCAGCTTTACTAGCGGCGCGCCACAAGAGACCCAGTACTTC
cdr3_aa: CASSFTSGAPQETQYF

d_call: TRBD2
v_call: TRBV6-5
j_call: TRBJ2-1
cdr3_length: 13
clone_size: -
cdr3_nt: TGTGCCAGCAGTCGTGTGGGAGGGCTTGAGCAGTTCTTC
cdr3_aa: CASSRVGGLEQFF

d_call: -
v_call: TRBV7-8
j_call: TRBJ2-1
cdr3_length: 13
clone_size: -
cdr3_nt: TGTGCCAGCAGCTATCGGAGTATAGGTGAGCAGTTCTTC
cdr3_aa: CASSYRSIGEQFF

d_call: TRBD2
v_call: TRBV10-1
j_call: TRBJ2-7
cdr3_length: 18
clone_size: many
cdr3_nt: TGCGCCAGCAGTGAGGCTAGCGGTTACTTCCTGAGGTCCTACGAGCAGTACTTC
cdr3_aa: CASSEASGYFLRSYEQYF

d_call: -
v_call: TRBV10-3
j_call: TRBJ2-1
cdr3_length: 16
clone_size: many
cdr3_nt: TGTGCCATCAGGGCCTTCCTAGCTGGAGCCTACAATGAGCAGTTCTTC
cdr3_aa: CAIRAFLAGAYNEQFF

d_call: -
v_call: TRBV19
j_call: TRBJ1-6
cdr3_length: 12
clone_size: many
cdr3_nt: TGTGCCAGTAGTGCCCGTTTTTCACCCCTCCACTTT
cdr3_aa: CASSARFSPLHF

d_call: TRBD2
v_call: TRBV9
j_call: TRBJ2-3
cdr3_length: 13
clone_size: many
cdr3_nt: TGTGCCAGCAGCGTAGAGGGAGGGTCGGCGCAGTATTTT
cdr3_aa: CASSVEGGSAQYF

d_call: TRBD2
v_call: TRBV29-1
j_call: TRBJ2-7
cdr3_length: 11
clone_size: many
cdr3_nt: TGCAGCGTAATAGCGGGGAACGAGCAGTACTTC
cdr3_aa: CSVIAGNEQYF

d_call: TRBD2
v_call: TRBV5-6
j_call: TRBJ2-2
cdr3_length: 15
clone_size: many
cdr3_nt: TGTGCCAGCAGCCCACTAGCGGGTCGGACCGGGGAGCTGTTTTTT
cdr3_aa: CASSPLAGRTGELFF

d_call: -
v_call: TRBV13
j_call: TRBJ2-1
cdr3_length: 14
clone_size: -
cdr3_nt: TGTGCCAGCAGCCTGTCCCGCCGGGTCAATGAGCAGTTCTTC
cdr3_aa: CASSLSRRVNEQFF

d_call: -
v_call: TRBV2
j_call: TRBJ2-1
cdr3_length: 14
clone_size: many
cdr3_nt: TGTGCCAGCATCGAACAAGGGGTCGGCGATGAGCAGTTCTTC
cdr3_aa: CASIEQGVGDEQFF

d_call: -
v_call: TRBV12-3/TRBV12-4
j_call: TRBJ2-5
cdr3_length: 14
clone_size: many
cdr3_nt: TGTGCCAGCAGTTTAAGTGCCCGTGGGGAGACCCAGTACTTC
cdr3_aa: CASSLSARGETQYF

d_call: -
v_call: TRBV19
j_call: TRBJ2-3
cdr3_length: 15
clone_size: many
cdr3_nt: TGTGCCAGTAGTAAGACACTTACTAGCACAGATACGCAGTATTTT
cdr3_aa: CASSKTLTSTDTQYF

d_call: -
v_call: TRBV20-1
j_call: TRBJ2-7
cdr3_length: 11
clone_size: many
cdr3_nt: TGCAGTGCTAGAGAATCGGATGAGCAGTACTTC
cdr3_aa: CSARESDEQYF

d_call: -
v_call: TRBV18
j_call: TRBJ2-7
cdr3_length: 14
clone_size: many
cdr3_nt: TGTGCCAGCTCACCACGGGACTTTTCGCACGAGCAGTACTTC
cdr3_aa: CASSPRDFSHEQYF

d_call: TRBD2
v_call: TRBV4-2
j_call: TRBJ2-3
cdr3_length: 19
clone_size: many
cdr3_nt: TGTGCCAGCAGCTTCGTGGGGACTAGCGGGATCGGGGGGACAGATACGCAGTATTTT
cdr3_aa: CASSFVGTSGIGGTDTQYF

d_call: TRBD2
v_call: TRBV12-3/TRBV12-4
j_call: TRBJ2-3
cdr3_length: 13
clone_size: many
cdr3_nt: TGTGCCAGCAGCTCCCCGGGGGGGAATACGCAGTATTTT
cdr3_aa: CASSSPGGNTQYF

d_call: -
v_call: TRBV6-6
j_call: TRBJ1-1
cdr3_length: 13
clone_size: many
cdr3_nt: TGTGCCAGCAGTTACTCATCCCAGACTGAAGCTTTCTTT
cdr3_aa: CASSYSSQTEAFF

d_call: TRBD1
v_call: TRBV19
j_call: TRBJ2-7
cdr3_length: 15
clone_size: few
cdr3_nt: TGTGCCAGTAACACAGGGGGCAGAGGCTCCTACGAGCAGTACTTC
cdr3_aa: CASNTGGRGSYEQYF

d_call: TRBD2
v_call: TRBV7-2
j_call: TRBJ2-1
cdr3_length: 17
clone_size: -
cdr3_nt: TGTGCCAGCAGCTTAGATGCAGCGGGAGGGCGATACAATGAGCAGTTCTTC
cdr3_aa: CASSLDAAGGRYNEQFF

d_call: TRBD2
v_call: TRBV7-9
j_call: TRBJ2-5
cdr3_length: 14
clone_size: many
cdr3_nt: TGTGCGACAGCAAATAGCGGGATACAAGAGACCCAGTACTTC
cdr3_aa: CATANSGIQETQYF

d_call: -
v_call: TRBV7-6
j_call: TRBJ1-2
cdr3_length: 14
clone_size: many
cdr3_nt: TGTGCCAGCAGCCCTACAGCCTACCTCCACGGCTACACCTTC
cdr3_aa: CASSPTAYLHGYTF

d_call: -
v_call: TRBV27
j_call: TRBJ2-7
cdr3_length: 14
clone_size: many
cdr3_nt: TGTGCCAGTGCCCGCCACGGGATCTCCTACGAGCAGTACTTC
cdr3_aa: CASARHGISYEQYF

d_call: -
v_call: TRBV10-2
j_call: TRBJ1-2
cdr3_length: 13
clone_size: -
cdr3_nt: TGCGCCAGCAGTGGGGACGAGGTTAACGGCTACACCTTC
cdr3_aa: CASSGDEVNGYTF

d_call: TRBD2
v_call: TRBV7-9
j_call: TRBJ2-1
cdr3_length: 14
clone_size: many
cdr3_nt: TGTGCCAGCAGCCTCCACGGGACTATCGATGAGCAGTTCTTC
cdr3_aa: CASSLHGTIDEQFF

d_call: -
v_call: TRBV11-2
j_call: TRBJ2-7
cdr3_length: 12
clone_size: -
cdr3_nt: TGTGCCAGCAGCGGGGGGATGGGCGAGCAGTACTTC
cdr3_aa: CASSGGMGEQYF

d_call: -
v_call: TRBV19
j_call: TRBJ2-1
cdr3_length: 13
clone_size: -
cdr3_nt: TGTGCCAGTAGTTTTTCTAGAAACAATGAGCAGTTCTTC
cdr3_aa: CASSFSRNNEQFF

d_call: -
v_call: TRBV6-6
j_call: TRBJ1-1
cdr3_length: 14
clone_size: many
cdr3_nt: TGTGCCAGCAGTCAGGACAGCAAGAACACTGAAGCTTTCTTT
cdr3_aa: CASSQDSKNTEAFF

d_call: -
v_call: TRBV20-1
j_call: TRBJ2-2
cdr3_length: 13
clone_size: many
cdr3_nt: TGCAGTGCGCAGGGGCTGAACACCGGGGAGCTGTTTTTT
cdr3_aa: CSAQGLNTGELFF

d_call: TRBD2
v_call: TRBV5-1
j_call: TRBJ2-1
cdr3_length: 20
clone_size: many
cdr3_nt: TGCGCCAGCAGACTTGGGACTAGCGGGAGGCTCATTGACTCCTACAATGAGCAGTTCTTC
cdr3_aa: CASRLGTSGRLIDSYNEQFF

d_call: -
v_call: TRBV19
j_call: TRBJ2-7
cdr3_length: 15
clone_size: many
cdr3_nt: TGTGCCAGTAGTGAGATAGTAGGGGGCTCCTACGAGCAGTACTTC
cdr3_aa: CASSEIVGGSYEQYF

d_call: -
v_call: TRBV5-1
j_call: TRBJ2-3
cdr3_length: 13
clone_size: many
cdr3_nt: TGCGCCAGCAGCTCCGTGAGCACAGATACGCAGTATTTT
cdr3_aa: CASSSVSTDTQYF

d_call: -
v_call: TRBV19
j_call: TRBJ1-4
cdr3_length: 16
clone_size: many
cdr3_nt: TGTGCCAGTAGTATCAGAGGCAGCCCAACTAATGAAAAACTGTTTTTT
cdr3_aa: CASSIRGSPTNEKLFF

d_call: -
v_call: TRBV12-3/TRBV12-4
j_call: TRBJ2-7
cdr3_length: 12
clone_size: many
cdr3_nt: TGTGCCAGCAGTTTAGAGGCAATCGAGCAGTACTTC
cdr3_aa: CASSLEAIEQYF

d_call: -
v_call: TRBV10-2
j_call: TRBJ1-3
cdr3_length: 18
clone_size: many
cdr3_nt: TGCGCCACCAAAGGGGCCTCCCCGGGACCCTCTTCTGGAAACACCATATATTTT
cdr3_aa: CATKGASPGPSSGNTIYF

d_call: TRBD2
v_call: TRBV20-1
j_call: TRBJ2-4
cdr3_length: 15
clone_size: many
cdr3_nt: TGCAGTGCTAGAGACCCCGGGGGGGTGTCGGACATTCAGTACTTC
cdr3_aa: CSARDPGGVSDIQYF

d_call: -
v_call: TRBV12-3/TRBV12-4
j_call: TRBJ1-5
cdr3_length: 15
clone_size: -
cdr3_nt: TGTGCCAGCAGTTTTCAAGGGGATACAAATCAGCCCCAGCATTTT
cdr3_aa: CASSFQGDTNQPQHF

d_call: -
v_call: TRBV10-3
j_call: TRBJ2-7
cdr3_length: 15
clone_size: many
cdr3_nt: TGTGCCATCAGTACCGACAGTCCCTCGCCCTACGAGCAGTACTTC
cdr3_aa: CAISTDSPSPYEQYF

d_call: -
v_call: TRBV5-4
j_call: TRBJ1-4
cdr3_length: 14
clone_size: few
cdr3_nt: TGTGCCAGCAGCCCAGGATACGCAAATGAAAAACTGTTTTTT
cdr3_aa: CASSPGYANEKLFF

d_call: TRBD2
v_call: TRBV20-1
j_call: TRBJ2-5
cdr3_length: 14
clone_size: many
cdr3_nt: TGCAGTGCTATAAGACTAGCGGGAGAAGAGACCCAGTACTTC
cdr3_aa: CSAIRLAGEETQYF